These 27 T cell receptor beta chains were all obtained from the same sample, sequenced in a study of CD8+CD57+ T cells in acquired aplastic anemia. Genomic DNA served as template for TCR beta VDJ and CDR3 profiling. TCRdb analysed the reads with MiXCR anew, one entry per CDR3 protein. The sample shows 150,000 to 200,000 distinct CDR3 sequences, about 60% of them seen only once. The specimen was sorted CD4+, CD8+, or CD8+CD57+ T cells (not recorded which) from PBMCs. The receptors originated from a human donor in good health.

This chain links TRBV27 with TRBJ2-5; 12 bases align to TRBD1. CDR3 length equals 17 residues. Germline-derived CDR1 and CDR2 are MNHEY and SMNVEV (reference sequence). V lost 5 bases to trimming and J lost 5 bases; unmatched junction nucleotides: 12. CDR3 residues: CASSTAGTGGAGETQYF. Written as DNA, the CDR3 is TGTGCCAGCAGTACAGCCGGGACAGGGGGCGCAGGCGAGACCCAGTACTTC.

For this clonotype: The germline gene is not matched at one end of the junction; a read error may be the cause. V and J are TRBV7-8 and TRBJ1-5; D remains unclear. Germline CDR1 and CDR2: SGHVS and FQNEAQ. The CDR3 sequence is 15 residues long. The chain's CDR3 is CAGSSFASGNQPQHF. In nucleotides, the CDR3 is TGTGCCGGCAGCTCATTTGCAAGCGGCAATCAGCCCCAGCATTTT. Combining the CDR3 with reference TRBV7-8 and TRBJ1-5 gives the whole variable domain GAGVSQSPRYKVAKRGQDVALRCDPISGHVSLFWYQQALGQGPEFLTYFQNEAQLDKSGLPSDRFFAERPEGSVSTLKIQRTQQEDSAVYLCAGSSFASGNQPQHFGDGTRLSIL.

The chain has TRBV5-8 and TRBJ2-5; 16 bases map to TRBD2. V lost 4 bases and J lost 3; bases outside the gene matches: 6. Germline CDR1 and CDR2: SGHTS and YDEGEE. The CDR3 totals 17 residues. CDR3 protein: CASSPGLAGGPKETQYF. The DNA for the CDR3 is TGTGCCAGCAGCCCGGGACTAGCGGGAGGGCCGAAAGAGACCCAGTACTTC.

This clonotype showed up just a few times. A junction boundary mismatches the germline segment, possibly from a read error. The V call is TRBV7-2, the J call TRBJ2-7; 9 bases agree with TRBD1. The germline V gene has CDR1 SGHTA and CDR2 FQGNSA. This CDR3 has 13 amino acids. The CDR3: CASSLGTGYEQYF. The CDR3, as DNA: TGTGCCAGCAGTTTAGGGACAGGGTACGAGCAGTACTTC.

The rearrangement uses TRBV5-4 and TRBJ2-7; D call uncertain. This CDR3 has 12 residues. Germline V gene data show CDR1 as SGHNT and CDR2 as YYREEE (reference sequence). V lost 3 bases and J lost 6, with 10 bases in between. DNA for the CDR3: TGTGCCAGCAGCTCAGGTTCGGCCGAGCAGTACTTC. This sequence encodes CASSSGSAEQYF.

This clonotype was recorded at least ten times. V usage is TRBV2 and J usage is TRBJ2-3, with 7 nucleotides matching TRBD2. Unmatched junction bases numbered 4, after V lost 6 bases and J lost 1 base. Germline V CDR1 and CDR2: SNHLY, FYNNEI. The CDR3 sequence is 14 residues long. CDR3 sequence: CASSSGTRTDTQYF. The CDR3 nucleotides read TGTGCCAGCAGCAGCGGGACTCGCACAGATACGCAGTATTTT.

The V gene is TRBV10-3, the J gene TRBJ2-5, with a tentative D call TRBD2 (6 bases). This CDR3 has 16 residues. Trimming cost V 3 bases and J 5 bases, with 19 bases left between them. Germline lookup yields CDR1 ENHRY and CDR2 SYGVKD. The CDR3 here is CAISDPAVAGSETQYF. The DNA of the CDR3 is TGTGCCATCAGTGACCCGGCAGTGGCGGGATCGGAGACCCAGTACTTC.

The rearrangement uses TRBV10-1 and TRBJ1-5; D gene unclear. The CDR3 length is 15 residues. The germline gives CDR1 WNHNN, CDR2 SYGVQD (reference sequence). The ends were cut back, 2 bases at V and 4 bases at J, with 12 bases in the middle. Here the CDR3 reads CASSEPFIANQPQHF. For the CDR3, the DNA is TGCGCCAGCAGTGAGCCTTTCATTGCAAATCAGCCCCAGCATTTT.

The CDR3 spells CASRLQGEPYNSPLHF. The CDR3 region has the DNA TGTGCCAGCAGACTACAGGGGGAACCCTATAATTCACCCCTCCACTTT. V usage is TRBV25-1 and J usage is TRBJ1-6; 8 bases align to TRBD1. The CDR3 consists of 16 residues. J gave up 2 bases and V 6 bases, and 6 bases lay outside the gene matches. The V gene's germline CDR1 is MGHDK and CDR2 SYGVNS.

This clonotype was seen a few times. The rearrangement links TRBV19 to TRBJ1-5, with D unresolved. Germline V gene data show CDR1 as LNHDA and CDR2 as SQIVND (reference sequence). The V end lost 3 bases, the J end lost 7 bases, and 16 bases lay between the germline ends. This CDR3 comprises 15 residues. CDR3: CASSMRRQWGQPQHF. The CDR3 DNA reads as TGTGCCAGTAGTATGAGGAGACAATGGGGACAGCCCCAGCATTTT.

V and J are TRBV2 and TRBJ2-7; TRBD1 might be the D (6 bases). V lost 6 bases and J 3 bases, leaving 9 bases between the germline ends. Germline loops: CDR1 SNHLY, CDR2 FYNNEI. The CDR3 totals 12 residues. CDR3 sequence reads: CASRRRGYEQYF. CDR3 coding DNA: TGTGCCAGCAGGCGCAGGGGCTACGAGCAGTACTTC.

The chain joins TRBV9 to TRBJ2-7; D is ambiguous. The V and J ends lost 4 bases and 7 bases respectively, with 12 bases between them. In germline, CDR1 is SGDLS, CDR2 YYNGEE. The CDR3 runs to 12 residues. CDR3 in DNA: TGTGCCAGCAGCCTGGGGTGGTCGGAGCAGTACTTC. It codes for CASSLGWSEQYF.

In DNA form, the CDR3 reads TGTGCCAGCAGGGGGGGACAGGATCAGCCCCAGCATTTT. Residues: CASRGGQDQPQHF. The chain links TRBV2 to TRBJ1-5, with TRBD1 matching over 8 bases. Germline lookup yields CDR1 SNHLY and CDR2 FYNNEI. V was pared by 6 bases and J by 5 bases, with 3 bases of the junction left unmatched. The CDR3 is 13 residues long.

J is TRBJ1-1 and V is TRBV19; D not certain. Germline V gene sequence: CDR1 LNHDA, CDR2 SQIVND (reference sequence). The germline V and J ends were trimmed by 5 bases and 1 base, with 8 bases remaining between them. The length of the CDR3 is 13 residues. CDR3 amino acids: CASSWRENTEAFF. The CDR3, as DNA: TGTGCCAGTAGTTGGAGGGAGAACACTGAAGCTTTCTTT.

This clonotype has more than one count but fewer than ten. The CDR3 DNA reads as TGTGCCAGCAGCCCCGGCACAGATACGCAGTATTTT. Translated: CASSPGTDTQYF. The gene calls are TRBV27 and TRBJ2-3; D is uncertain. Germline lookup yields CDR1 MNHEY and CDR2 SMNVEV (reference sequence). This CDR3 spans 12 amino acids. V was cut by 6 bases and J by 1 base, with 5 bases left in between.

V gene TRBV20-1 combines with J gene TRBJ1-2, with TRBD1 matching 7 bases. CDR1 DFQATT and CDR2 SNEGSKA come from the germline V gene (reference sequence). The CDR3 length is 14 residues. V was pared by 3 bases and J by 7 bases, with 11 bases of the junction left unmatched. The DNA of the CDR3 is TGCAGTGCTAGGGGTCAGGGGGTCGACTTTGGCTACACCTTC. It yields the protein CSARGQGVDFGYTF.

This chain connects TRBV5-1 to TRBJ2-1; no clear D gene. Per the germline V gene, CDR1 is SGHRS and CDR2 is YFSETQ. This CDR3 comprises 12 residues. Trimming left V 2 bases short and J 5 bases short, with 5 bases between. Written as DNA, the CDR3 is TGCGCCAGCAGCTTTCAGAACAATGAGCAGTTCTTC. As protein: CASSFQNNEQFF.

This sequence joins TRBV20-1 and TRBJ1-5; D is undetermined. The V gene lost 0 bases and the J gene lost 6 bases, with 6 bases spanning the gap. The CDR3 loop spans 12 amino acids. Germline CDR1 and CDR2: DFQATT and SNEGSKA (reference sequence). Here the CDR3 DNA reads TGCAGTGCTAGAGATACTTCTCAGCCCCAGCATTTT. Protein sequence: CSARDTSQPQHF.

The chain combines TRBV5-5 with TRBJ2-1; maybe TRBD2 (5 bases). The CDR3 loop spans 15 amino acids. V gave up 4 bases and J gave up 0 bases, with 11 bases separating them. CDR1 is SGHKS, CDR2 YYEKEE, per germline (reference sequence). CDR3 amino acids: CASSPTTSSYNEQFF. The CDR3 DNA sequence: TGTGCCAGCAGCCCGACTACCAGCTCCTACAATGAGCAGTTCTTC.

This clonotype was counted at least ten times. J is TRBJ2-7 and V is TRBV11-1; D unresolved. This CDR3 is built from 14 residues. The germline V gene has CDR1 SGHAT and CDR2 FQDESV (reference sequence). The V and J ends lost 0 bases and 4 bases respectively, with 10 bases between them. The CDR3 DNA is TGTGCCAGCAGCTTAGCCGGCATGCAGTACGAGCAGTACTTC. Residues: CASSLAGMQYEQYF. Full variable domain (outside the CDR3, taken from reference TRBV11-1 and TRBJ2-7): EAEVAQSPRYKITEKSQAVAFWCDPISGHATLYWYRQILGQGPELLVQFQDESVVDDSQLPKDRFSAERLKGVDSTLKIQPAELGDSAMYLCASSLAGMQYEQYFGPGTRLTVT.

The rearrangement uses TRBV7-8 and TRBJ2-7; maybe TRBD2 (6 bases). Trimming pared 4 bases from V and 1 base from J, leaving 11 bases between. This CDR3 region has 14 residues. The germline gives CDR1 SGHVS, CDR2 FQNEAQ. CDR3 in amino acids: CASSYPGTSYEQYF. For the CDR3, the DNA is TGTGCCAGCAGCTACCCCGGGACTTCCTACGAGCAGTACTTC.

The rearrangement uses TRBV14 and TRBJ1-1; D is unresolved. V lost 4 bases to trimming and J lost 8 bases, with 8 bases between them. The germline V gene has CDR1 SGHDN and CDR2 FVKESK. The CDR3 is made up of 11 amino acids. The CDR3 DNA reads TGTGCCAGCAGCCTGTCTAGAGAAGCTTTCTTT. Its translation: CASSLSREAFF.

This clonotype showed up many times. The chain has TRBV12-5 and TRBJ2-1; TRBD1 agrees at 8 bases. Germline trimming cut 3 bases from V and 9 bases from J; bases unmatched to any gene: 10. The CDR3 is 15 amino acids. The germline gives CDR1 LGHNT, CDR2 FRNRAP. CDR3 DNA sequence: TGTGCTAGTGGTTTTGGCGGACAGGGTTTCGCTGAGCAGTTCTTC. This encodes CASGFGGQGFAEQFF.

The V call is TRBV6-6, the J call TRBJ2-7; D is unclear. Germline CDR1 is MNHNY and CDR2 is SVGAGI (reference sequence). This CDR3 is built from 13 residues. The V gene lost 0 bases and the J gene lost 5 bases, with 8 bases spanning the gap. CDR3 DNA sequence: TGTGCCAGCAGTTACTCAGGGTCCCACGAGCAGTACTTC. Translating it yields CASSYSGSHEQYF.

The CDR3 here is CASSFGAHNSPLHF. The CDR3, as DNA: TGTGCCAGCAGCTTCGGCGCCCATAATTCACCCCTCCACTTT. V is TRBV7-9 and J is TRBJ1-6, with D unresolved. The CDR3 length is 14 residues. V gave up 3 bases and J gave up 5 bases, with 8 bases separating them. In germline, CDR1 is SEHNR, CDR2 FQNEAQ (reference sequence). The whole variable domain, remainder taken from reference TRBV7-9 and TRBJ1-6, is DTGVSQNPRHKITKRGQNVTFRCDPISEHNRLYWYRQTLGQGPEFLTYFQNEAQLEKSRLLSDRFSAERPKGSFSTLEIQRTEQGDSAMYLCASSFGAHNSPLHFGNGTRLTVT.

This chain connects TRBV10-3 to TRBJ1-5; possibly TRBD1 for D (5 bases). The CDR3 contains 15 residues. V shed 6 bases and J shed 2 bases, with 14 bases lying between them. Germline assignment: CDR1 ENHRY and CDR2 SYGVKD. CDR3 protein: CAISGGLDGNQPQHF. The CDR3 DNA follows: TGTGCCATCAGCGGGGGTCTGGACGGCAATCAGCCCCAGCATTTT.

The chain's CDR3 is CASMTLHGANVLTF. The CDR3 nucleotides read TGTGCCAGCATGACTCTGCATGGGGCCAACGTCCTGACTTTC. This chain joins TRBV2 and TRBJ2-6; no definite D call. This CDR3 is built from 14 residues. Germline CDR1 reads SNHLY; CDR2 reads FYNNEI. Deletions cut 7 bases from V and 3 bases from J, with 10 bases between.